The 13 T cell receptor beta chains below all came from one sample that was sequenced in a study of metastatic and nonmetastatic thyroid tumors. Before thyroid surgery, none of the patients had received any treatment. From the PCR reads, TCRdb re-called clones with MiXCR. This table has about 4,600 clones, around 19% appearing once. Specimen: adjacent normal tissue. The receptors originated from a male donor with papillary thyroid cancer or a benign thyroid nodule (not recorded which). Some clones in this sample may be carry-over from other donors' samples.

This clone is a singleton in its sample. The V gene is TRBV20-1, the J gene TRBJ2-7, with 12 positions matching TRBD2. The germline gives CDR1 DFQATT, CDR2 SNEGSKA (reference sequence). There are 15 residues in the CDR3. V dropped 2 bases and J dropped 4; count of bases not matched to a gene: 6. The CDR3 is CSARTGTSGLYEQYF. The CDR3 coding sequence is TGCAGTGCTAGAACCGGGACTAGCGGGCTTTACGAGCAGTACTTC.

The chain is built from TRBV5-1 and TRBJ1-3; D possibly corresponds to TRBD1 (6 bases). V was shortened by 0 bases and J by 0 bases, with 16 bases between the two germline ends. The CDR3 sequence is 18 residues long. Germline V gene lookup returns CDR1 SGHRS and CDR2 YFSETQ. DNA for the CDR3: TGCGCCAGCAGCTTGGCAGGGGACCTCTCGTACTCTGGAAACACCATATATTTT. Encoded protein: CASSLAGDLSYSGNTIYF.

This clone is medium-sized (0.01 to 0.1%). The chain uses TRBV29-1 and TRBJ1-2, with D unclear. From germline, CDR1 is SQVTM and CDR2 ANQGSEA. The V end was cut by 5 bases, the J end by 2 bases, with 12 bases between. The CDR3 is 13 residues long. CDR3 nucleotides: TGCAGCGTTTGGACGTCTCAGAACTATGGCTACACCTTC. Encoded protein: CSVWTSQNYGYTF.

The chain employs TRBV11-2 and TRBJ2-7; 10 bases align to TRBD2. The ends lost 0 bases at V and 6 bases at J; junction bases unmatched: 8. The CDR3 length is 16 residues. The V gene's germline CDR1 is SGHAT and CDR2 FQNNGV. For the CDR3, the DNA is TGTGCCAGCAGCTTAGATGCTAGCGGGAGCTCCGCCGAGCAGTACTTC. Amino acids: CASSLDASGSSAEQYF.

This clone was counted a few times. Other nucleotide sequences from this sample produce the same CDR3. The gene calls are TRBV28 and TRBJ2-7; possible D gene TRBD2, 6 bases. The CDR3 extends over 14 amino acids. Germline loops: CDR1 MDHEN, CDR2 SYDVKM. V was pared by 4 bases and J by 6 bases, with 16 bases between. The CDR3 DNA sequence: TGTGCCAGCAGTTCCCCAATGGGACTCTCCGAGCAGTACTTC. The encoded protein is CASSSPMGLSEQYF. Variable domain in full (rest from reference TRBV28 and TRBJ2-7): DVKVTQSSRYLVKRTGEKVFLECVQDMDHENMFWYRQDPGLGLRLIYFSYDVKMKEKGDIPEGYSVSREKKERFSLILESASTNQTSMYLCASSSPMGLSEQYFGPGTRLTVT.

This chain connects TRBV6-1 to TRBJ1-5; D ambiguous. This CDR3 has 13 amino acids. Germline V CDR1 and CDR2: MNHNS, SASEGT. DNA for the CDR3: TGTGCAGGAGGGTACAATAGCAATCAGCCCCAGCATTTT. It encodes CAGGYNSNQPQHF.

This clone is medium-sized (0.01 to 0.1%) within its sample. The J gene is TRBJ2-5, the V gene TRBV15, with D uncertain. Trimming removed 2 bases at V and 2 bases at J, with 3 bases between. CDR3 length equals 12 residues. The germline CDR1 and CDR2 sequences are LNHNV and YYDKDF (reference sequence). This chain's CDR3 is CATSRPQETQYF. For the CDR3, the DNA is TGTGCCACCAGCAGACCTCAAGAGACCCAGTACTTC.

This clone was recorded only once. The V gene is TRBV5-1, the J gene TRBJ1-6; D unclear. Per germline, CDR1 SGHRS and CDR2 YFSETQ. There are 17 residues in the CDR3. The V gene lost 0 bases and the J gene lost 3 bases, with 13 bases spanning the gap. The CDR3 is CASSLDGVSNYNSPLHF. CDR3 in DNA: TGCGCCAGCAGCTTGGACGGCGTAAGCAACTATAATTCACCCCTCCACTTT.

This clone was seen more than once but under ten times. The V gene is TRBV2, the J gene TRBJ2-5; D perhaps matches TRBD2 (5 bases). The V gene lost 7 bases and the J gene lost 5 bases, with 17 bases spanning the gap. CDR1 and CDR2 (germline): SNHLY, FYNNEI. CDR3 length: 14 residues. The CDR3 here is CASKEAIAGETQYF. The CDR3 nucleotides are TGTGCCAGCAAGGAGGCCATCGCCGGGGAGACCCAGTACTTC.

This clone appeared many times. This chain uses TRBV4-1 with TRBJ1-2, with D hard to call. The V end was cut by 3 bases, the J end by 2 bases, with 16 bases between. Germline-derived CDR1 and CDR2 are MGHRA and YSYEKL. This CDR3 has 16 amino acids. The CDR3 coding sequence is TGCGCCAGCAGCCAGACCCTGACCGGGGAGAACTATGGCTACACCTTC. Amino acid sequence: CASSQTLTGENYGYTF.

Relative to its sample, this clone is medium-sized (0.01 to 0.1%). The chain has TRBV19 and TRBJ2-1; TRBD1 aligns across 8 bases. This CDR3 is built from 14 residues. Trimming took 7 bases from V and 5 from J; bases not matched to a gene: 7. Germline V lookup: CDR1 LNHDA, CDR2 SQIVND (reference sequence). CDR3 DNA sequence: TGTGCCAGTACCCTGACAGGGGAAAACAATGAGCAGTTCTTC. Amino acids: CASTLTGENNEQFF.

The gene calls are TRBV30 and TRBJ2-7; no clear D. The CDR3 extends over 11 amino acids. The V end was cut by 5 bases, the J end by 3 bases, with 8 bases between. Germline V gene sequence: CDR1 GTSNPN, CDR2 SVGIG (reference sequence). CDR3 region: CAWGNYYEQYF. CDR3 bases: TGTGCCTGGGGGAACTACTACGAGCAGTACTTC.

This clone was counted a few times. In DNA, the CDR3 is TGTGCCAGCAGTTATGGGGTTGTTGTAAACACCGGGGAGCTGTTTTTT. Translation gives CASSYGVVVNTGELFF. V is TRBV6-6 and J is TRBJ2-2; D gene ambiguous. The V gene's germline CDR1 is MNHNY and CDR2 SVGAGI (reference sequence). Deletions cut 3 bases from V and 2 bases from J, with 13 bases between. The length of the CDR3 is 16 residues.